These 18 T cell receptor beta chains were sequenced from one sample in a study of blood T cell repertoires in COVID-19. TCRdb keeps only in-frame clones here, not all; method: immunoSEQ multiplex PCR. The table has around 68,000 clones, more than 75% seen once. What was sequenced was peripheral blood. These receptors were taken from a man aged 50 to 60 with active COVID-19.

The chain recombines TRBV30 with TRBJ2-1, with D maybe TRBD1 (5 bases). Trimming left V 3 bases short and J 13 bases short, with 16 bases between. The CDR3 consists of 12 residues. Germline V lookup: CDR1 GTSNPN, CDR2 SVGIG (reference sequence). CDR3 nucleotides: TGTGCCTGGAGCCTTCAGGGTAGGCTACAGTTCTTC. Amino acid sequence: CAWSLQGRLQFF.

This clone was detected a few times. The chain is built from TRBV6-5 and TRBJ1-2; TRBD1 agrees at 7 bases. Germline CDR1 reads MNHEY; CDR2 reads SVGAGI. The CDR3 contains 15 residues. V lost 6 bases to trimming and J lost 0 bases; unmatched junction nucleotides: 7. The CDR3 reads CASRAGGLTNYGYTF. The CDR3 DNA follows: TGTGCCAGCAGGGCAGGGGGTCTGACTAACTATGGCTACACCTTC.

The genes are TRBV10-3 and TRBJ2-1; the match to TRBD2 covers 11 bases. J lost 4 bases, V lost 3 bases, and 5 bases had no gene match. Germline values: CDR1 ENHRY, CDR2 SYGVKD. The CDR3 has 16 amino acids. The CDR3: CAISDFRLAGYNEQFF. In DNA form, the CDR3 reads TGTGCCATCAGTGATTTCCGACTAGCGGGGTACAATGAGCAGTTCTTC.

V usage is TRBV11-2 and J usage is TRBJ2-7; 8 bases align to TRBD1. With V trimmed by 5 bases and J by 3 bases, 6 bases remained unmatched. Germline CDR1 is SGHAT and CDR2 is FQNNGV. This CDR3 has 14 amino acids. The CDR3 region is CASSASTGGYEQYF. The CDR3 DNA reads as TGTGCCAGCAGCGCATCAACAGGGGGCTACGAGCAGTACTTC.

The chain has TRBV30 and TRBJ2-4, with 14 bases matching TRBD2. V shed 4 bases and J 4 bases; nucleotides not matched to a gene: 9. CDR1 is GTSNPN, CDR2 SVGIG, per germline (reference sequence). CDR3 length equals 17 residues. The CDR3 protein is CAWNRPGTSGSKNIQYF. The DNA for the CDR3 is TGTGCCTGGAATCGACCTGGGACTAGCGGGAGTAAAAACATTCAGTACTTC.

V and J are TRBV21-1 and TRBJ2-7; the table's D call of TRBD1 was not tested on the DNA. TRBV21-1 is annotated as a pseudogene. This CDR3 spans 14 amino acids. The DNA of the CDR3 is TGTGCCAGCAGCCTAGGACAGGGCCGGCACGAGCAGTACTTC. Translated: CASSLGQGRHEQYF.

V usage is TRBV7-2 and J usage is TRBJ1-2, with D unclear. V lost 5 bases and J 8 bases, leaving 12 bases between the germline ends. Germline V gene data show CDR1 as SGHTA and CDR2 as FQGNSA. The CDR3 sequence is 12 residues long. CDR3 sequence: CASSPRGSGYTF. The CDR3 bases are TGTGCCAGCAGCCCGCGGGGTTCCGGCTACACCTTC.

This chain uses TRBV1 with TRBJ1-3; TRBD1, the table's D call, was not compared with the DNA. TRBV1 is described as a pseudogene. The CDR3 totals 20 residues. The CDR3 sequence is CTSSPAYIGQGSSSGNTIYF. For the CDR3, the DNA is TGCACCAGCAGCCCCGCGTATATAGGACAGGGGTCCTCCTCTGGAAACACCATATATTTT.

The V gene is TRBV19, the J gene TRBJ1-5, with D perhaps TRBD1 (5 bases). The CDR3 is made up of 20 amino acids. The V end lost 3 bases, the J end lost 0 bases, and 24 bases lay between the germline ends. The germline V gene encodes CDR1 LNHDA and CDR2 SQIVND (reference sequence). The CDR3 region is CASSIFRVAKISVSNQPQHF. Written as DNA, the CDR3 is TGTGCCAGTAGTATCTTCAGGGTAGCCAAAATATCGGTTAGCAATCAGCCCCAGCATTTT.

This chain uses TRBV5-8 with TRBJ2-5; D not resolved. The ends were cut back, 1 base at V and 2 bases at J, with 9 bases in the middle. This CDR3 spans 14 amino acids. Germline V gene data show CDR1 as SGHTS and CDR2 as YDEGEE. Here the CDR3 DNA reads TGTGCCAGCAGCTTGCATAGCCTGCAAGAGACCCAGTACTTC. The encoded protein is CASSLHSLQETQYF. Drawing the rest from reference TRBV5-8 and TRBJ2-5, the complete variable domain is EAGVTQSPTHLIKTRGQQATLRCSPISGHTSVYWYQQALGLGLQFLLWYDEGEERNRGNFPPRFSGRQFPNYSSELNVNALELEDSALYLCASSLHSLQETQYFGPGTRLLVL.

The rearrangement links TRBV7-9 to TRBJ1-5; the D is unclear. This CDR3 spans 15 amino acids. Germline CDR1 reads SEHNR; CDR2 reads FQNEAQ (reference sequence). Trimming removed 6 bases at V and 1 base at J, with 13 bases between. CDR3 sequence (DNA): TGTGCCAGCAGTAAAAACTCGGGGAGCAATCAGCCCCAGCATTTT. Translation gives CASSKNSGSNQPQHF.

The V call is TRBV24-1, the J call TRBJ2-3; 8 bases are shared with TRBD2. V trimming: 0 bases; J trimming: 0 bases; junction bases outside the gene matches: 4. Per germline, CDR1 KGHDR and CDR2 SFDVKD. CDR3 length: 17 amino acids. The DNA for the CDR3 is TGTGCCACCAGTGATTTGGCCCGGGGGGGCAGCACAGATACGCAGTATTTT. It codes for CATSDLARGGSTDTQYF.

The chain is built from TRBV18 and TRBJ2-7, with D possibly TRBD2 on 6 matching bases. V lost 4 bases and J 0 bases, leaving 10 bases between the germline ends. The CDR3 runs 14 residues. CDR1 KGHSH and CDR2 LQKENI come from the germline V gene. For the CDR3, the DNA is TGTGCCAGCTCACAGGGGACTGGCTCCTACGAGCAGTACTTC. It codes for CASSQGTGSYEQYF.

The rearrangement links TRBV18 to TRBJ1-1; 11 positions match TRBD1. This CDR3 has 15 amino acids. V trimming: 8 bases; J trimming: 0 bases; junction bases outside the gene matches: 5. Germline assignment: CDR1 KGHSH and CDR2 LQKENI. The CDR3 DNA sequence: TGTGCCAGCACAGGACAGGGGGCTCTGAACACTGAAGCTTTCTTT. Translating gives CASTGQGALNTEAFF.

The CDR3 spells CACLPQGGEKKLFF. In DNA form, the CDR3 reads TGTGCCTGCCTTCCTCAGGGAGGAGAAAAAAAACTGTTTTTT. The chain is built from TRBV30 and TRBJ1-4; D possibly corresponds to TRBD1 (5 bases). From germline, CDR1 is GTSNPN and CDR2 SVGIG (reference sequence). This CDR3 region has 14 residues. Between the trimmed V and J ends, which lost 6 bases and 9 bases, there was a span of 20 bases. Based on the CDR3 plus reference TRBV30 and TRBJ1-4, the full variable domain is SQTIHQWPATLVQPVGSPLSLECTVEGTSNPNLYWYRQAAGRGLQLLFYSVGIGQISSEVPQNLSASRPQDRQFILSSKKLLLSDSGFYLCACLPQGGEKKLFFGSGTQLSVL.

The V and J genes are TRBV5-1 and TRBJ1-1, with 9 bases fitting TRBD1. Germline-derived CDR1 and CDR2 are SGHRS and YFSETQ. The V segment lost 1 base and the J segment 3 bases; nucleotides outside the gene matches: 4. This CDR3 spans 15 amino acids. The CDR3 nucleotides are TGCGCCAGCAGCTTGATGACAGGGGGTCACACTGAAGCTTTCTTT. It codes for CASSLMTGGHTEAFF.

The chain uses TRBV28 and TRBJ2-7; D possibly corresponds to TRBD1 (6 bases). The CDR3 loop spans 14 amino acids. V lost 5 bases, J lost 2 bases, and 13 bases lay in between. CDR1 and CDR2 from the germline V gene are MDHEN and SYDVKM. CDR3 residues: CASSPDRPPYEQYF. CDR3 nucleotide sequence: TGTGCCAGCAGTCCCGACAGGCCCCCCTACGAGCAGTACTTC.

The count of this clone is one. V and J are TRBV25-1 and TRBJ1-2, with 7 bases identical to TRBD1. Germline loops: CDR1 MGHDK, CDR2 SYGVNS. This CDR3 spans 14 amino acids. The V and J ends lost 2 bases and 0 bases, in that order; junction bases with no gene match: 0. CDR3 in DNA: TGTGCCAGCAGTGAAGGGACAGCTAACTATGGCTACACCTTC. Translated: CASSEGTANYGYTF.